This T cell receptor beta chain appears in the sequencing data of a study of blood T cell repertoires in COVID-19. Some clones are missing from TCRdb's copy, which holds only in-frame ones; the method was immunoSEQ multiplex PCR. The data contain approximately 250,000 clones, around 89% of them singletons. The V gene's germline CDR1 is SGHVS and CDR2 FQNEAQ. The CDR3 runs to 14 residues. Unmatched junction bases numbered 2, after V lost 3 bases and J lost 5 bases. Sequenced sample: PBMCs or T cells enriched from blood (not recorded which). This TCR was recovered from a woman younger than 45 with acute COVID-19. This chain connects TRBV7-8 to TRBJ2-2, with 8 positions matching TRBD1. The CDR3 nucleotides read TGTGCCAGCAGCTTGGACAGGGCAACCGGGGAGCTGTTTTTT. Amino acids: CASSLDRATGELFF.